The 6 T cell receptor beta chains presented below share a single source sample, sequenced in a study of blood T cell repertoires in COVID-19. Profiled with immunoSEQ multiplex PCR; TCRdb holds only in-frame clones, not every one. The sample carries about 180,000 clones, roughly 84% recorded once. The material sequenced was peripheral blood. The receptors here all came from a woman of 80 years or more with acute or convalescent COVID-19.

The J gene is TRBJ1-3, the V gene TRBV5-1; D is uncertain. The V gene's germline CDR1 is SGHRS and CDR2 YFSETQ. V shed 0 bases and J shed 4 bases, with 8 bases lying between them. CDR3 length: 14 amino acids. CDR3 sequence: CASSLDGSGNTIYF. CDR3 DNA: TGCGCCAGCAGCTTGGACGGGTCCGGAAACACCATATATTTT.

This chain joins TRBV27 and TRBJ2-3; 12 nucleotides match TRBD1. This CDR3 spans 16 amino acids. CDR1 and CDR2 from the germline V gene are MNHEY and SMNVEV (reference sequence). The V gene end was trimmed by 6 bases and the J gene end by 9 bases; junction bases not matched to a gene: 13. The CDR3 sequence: CASSGGTGGPSGTQYF. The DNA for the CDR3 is TGTGCCAGCAGCGGCGGGACAGGGGGCCCCTCCGGGACGCAGTATTTT.

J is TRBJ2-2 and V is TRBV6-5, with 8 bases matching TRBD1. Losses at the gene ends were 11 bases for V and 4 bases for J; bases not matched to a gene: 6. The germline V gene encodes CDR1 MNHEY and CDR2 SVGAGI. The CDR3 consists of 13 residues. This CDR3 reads CAGSTGVTGELFF. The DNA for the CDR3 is TGTGCCGGGTCGACAGGGGTCACCGGGGAGCTGTTTTTT.

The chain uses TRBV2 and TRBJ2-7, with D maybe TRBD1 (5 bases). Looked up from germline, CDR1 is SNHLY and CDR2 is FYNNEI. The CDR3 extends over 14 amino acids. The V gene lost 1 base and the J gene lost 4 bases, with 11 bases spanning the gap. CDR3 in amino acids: CASSEGTGLYEQYF. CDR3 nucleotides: TGTGCCAGCAGTGAAGGCACAGGATTGTACGAGCAGTACTTC. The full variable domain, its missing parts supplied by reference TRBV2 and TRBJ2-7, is EPEVTQTPSHQVTQMGQEVILRCVPISNHLYFYWYRQILGQKVEFLVSFYNNEISEKSEIFDDQFSVERPDGSNFTLKIRSTKLEDSAMYFCASSEGTGLYEQYFGPGTRLTVT.

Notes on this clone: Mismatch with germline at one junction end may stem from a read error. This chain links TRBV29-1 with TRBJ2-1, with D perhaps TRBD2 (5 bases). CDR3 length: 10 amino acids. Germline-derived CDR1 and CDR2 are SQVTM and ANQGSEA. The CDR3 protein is CSVLSGRGIF. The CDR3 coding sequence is TGCAGCGTTTTATCCGGACGGGGTATCTTC.

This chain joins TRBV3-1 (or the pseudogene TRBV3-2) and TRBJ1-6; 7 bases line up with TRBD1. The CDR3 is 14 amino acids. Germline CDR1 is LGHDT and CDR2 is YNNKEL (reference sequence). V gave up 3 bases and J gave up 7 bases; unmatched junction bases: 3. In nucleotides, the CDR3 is TGTGCCAGCAGCCACCGGGACAGAAATTCACCCCTCCACTTT. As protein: CASSHRDRNSPLHF.